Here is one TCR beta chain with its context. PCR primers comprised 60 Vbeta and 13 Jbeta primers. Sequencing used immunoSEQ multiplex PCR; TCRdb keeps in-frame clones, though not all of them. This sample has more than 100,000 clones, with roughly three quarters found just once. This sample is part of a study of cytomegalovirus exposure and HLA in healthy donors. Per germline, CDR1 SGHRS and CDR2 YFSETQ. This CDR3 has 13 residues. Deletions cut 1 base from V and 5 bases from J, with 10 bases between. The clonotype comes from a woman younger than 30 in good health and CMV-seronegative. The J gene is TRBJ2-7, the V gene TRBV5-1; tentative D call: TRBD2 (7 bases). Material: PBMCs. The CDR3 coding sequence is TGCGCCAGCAGCTTGACAGGGAGGGACGAGCAGTACTTC. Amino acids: CASSLTGRDEQYF.